This entry describes one T cell receptor (beta chain). This sample was taken from a study of PD-1 blockade in classical Hodgkin lymphoma. All the patients suffered relapse after autologous stem cell transplantation, and brentuximab vedotin exposure differed. Only in-frame clones appear in the TCRdb table, and some are missing; sequencing was by immunoSEQ multiplex PCR. The top ten hold nearly 8% of the sample, which has about 24,000 clones, 70% to 80% seen once. The sequence was obtained from a human donor with classical Hodgkin lymphoma. The sample here was peripheral blood mononuclear cells (PBMCs), taken before the second cycle of nivolumab.

The CDR3: CASESGSTYNEQFF. CDR3 DNA: TGTGCCAGCGAGAGCGGGTCAACCTACAATGAGCAGTTCTTC. The rearrangement links TRBV6-1 to TRBJ2-1; maybe TRBD2 (6 bases). CDR3 length equals 14 residues. Germline V gene lookup returns CDR1 MNHNS and CDR2 SASEGT. The V gene lost 8 bases and the J gene lost 2 bases, with 13 bases spanning the gap.